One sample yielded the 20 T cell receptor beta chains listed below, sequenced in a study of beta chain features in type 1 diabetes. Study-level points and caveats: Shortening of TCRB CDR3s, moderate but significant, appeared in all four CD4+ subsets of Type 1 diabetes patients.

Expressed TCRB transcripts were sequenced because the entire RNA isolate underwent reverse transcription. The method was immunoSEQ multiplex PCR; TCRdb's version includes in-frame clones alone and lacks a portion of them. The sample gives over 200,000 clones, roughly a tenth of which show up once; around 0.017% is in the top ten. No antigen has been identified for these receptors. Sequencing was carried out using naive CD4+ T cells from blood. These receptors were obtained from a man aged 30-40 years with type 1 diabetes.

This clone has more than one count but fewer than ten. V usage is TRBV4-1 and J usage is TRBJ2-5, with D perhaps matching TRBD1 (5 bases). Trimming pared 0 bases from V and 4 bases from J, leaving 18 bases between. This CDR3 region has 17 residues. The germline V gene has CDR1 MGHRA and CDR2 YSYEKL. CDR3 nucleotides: TGCGCCAGCAGCCAAGATCTTGGTCGATCTCAGGGAGAGACCCAGTACTTC. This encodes CASSQDLGRSQGETQYF.

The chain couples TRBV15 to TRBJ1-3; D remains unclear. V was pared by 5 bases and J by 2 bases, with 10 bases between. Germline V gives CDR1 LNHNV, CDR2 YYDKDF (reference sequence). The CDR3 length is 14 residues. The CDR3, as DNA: TGTGCCACCAGCTCCTCGCGGGCTGGAAACACCATATATTTT. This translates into CATSSSRAGNTIYF.

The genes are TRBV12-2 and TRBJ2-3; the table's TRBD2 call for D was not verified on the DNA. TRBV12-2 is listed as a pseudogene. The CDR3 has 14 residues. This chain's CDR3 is CASRSDGGGNTQYF. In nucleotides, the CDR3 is TGTGCAAGTCGCTCCGACGGCGGGGGAAATACGCAGTATTTT.

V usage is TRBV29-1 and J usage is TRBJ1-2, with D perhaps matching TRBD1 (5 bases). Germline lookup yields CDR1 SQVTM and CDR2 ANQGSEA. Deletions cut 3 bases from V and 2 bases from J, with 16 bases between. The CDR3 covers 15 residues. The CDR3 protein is CSVDGRGKENYGYTF. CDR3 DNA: TGCAGCGTTGATGGTCGGGGGAAGGAAAACTATGGCTACACCTTC.

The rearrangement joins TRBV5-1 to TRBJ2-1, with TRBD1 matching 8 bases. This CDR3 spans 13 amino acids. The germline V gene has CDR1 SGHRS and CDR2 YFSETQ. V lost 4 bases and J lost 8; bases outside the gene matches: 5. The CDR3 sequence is CASSLGQGHEQFF. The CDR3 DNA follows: TGCGCCAGCAGCCTAGGACAGGGCCATGAGCAGTTCTTC.

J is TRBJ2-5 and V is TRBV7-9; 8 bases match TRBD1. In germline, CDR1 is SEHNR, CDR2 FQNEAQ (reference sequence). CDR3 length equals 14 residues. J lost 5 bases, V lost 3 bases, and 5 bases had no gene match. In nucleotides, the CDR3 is TGTGCCAGCAGCTTCGGACAGGGATGGGAGACCCAGTACTTC. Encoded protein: CASSFGQGWETQYF. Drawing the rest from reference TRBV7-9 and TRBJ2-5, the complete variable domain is DTGVSQNPRHKITKRGQNVTFRCDPISEHNRLYWYRQTLGQGPEFLTYFQNEAQLEKSRLLSDRFSAERPKGSFSTLEIQRTEQGDSAMYLCASSFGQGWETQYFGPGTRLLVL.

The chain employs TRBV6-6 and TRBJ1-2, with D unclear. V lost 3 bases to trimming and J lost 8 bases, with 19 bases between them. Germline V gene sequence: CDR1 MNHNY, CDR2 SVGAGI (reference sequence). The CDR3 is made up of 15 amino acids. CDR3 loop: CASSYRTEPVRGYTF. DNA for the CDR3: TGTGCCAGCAGTTATCGTACAGAGCCGGTGAGAGGCTACACCTTC.

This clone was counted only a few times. The DNA for the CDR3 is TGTGCCAGCAGCTCGATAGTAGGACAGGGGGCTCACTATGGCTACACCTTC. It is translated as CASSSIVGQGAHYGYTF. V gene TRBV5-4 combines with J gene TRBJ1-2, with 11 bases that match TRBD1. The CDR3 extends over 17 amino acids. Germline loops: CDR1 SGHNT, CDR2 YYREEE (reference sequence). The V segment lost 3 bases and the J segment 3 bases; nucleotides outside the gene matches: 10.

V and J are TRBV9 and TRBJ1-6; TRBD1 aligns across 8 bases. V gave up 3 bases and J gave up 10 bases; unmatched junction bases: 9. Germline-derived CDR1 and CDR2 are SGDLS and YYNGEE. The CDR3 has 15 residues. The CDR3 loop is CASSARQGKVSPLHF. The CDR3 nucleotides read TGTGCCAGCAGCGCCCGACAGGGGAAGGTGTCACCCCTCCACTTT. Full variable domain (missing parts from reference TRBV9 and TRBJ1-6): DSGVTQTPKHLITATGQRVTLRCSPRSGDLSVYWYQQSLDQGLQFLIQYYNGEERAKGNILERFSAQQFPDLHSELNLSSLELGDSALYFCASSARQGKVSPLHFGNGTRLTVT.

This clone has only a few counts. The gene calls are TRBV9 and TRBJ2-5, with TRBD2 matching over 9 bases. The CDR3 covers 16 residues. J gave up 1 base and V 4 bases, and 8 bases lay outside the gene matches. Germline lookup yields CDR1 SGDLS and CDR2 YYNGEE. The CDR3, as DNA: TGTGCCAGCAGCCCCCTGCCAGCGGGGGGCCAAGAGACCCAGTACTTC. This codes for CASSPLPAGGQETQYF.

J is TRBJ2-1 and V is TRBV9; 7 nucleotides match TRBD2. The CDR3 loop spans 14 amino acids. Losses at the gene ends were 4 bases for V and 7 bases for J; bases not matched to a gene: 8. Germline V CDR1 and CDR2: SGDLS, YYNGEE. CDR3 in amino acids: CASSRDYPGNEQFF. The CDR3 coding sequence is TGTGCCAGCAGCCGGGACTACCCGGGAAATGAGCAGTTCTTC.

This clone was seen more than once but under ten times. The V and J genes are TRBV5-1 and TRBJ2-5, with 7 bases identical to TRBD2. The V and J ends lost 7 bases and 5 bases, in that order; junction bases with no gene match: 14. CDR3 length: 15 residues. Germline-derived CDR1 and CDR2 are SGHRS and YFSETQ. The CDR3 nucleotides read TGCGCCAGCGGGGTGACTAGCCAGAATGAGGAGACCCAGTACTTC. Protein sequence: CASGVTSQNEETQYF.

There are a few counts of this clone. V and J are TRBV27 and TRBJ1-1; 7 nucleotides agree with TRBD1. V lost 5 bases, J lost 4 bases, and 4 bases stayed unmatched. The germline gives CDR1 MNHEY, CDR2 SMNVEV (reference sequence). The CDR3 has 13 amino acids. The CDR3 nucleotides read TGTGCCAGCAGTCTCAGGGGGATCACTGAAGCTTTCTTT. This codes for CASSLRGITEAFF.

The CDR3 DNA reads as TGTGCCACCAGCAGAGGGAATAGGCTAGCGGGGGCCAATGAGCAGTTCTTC. The encoded protein is CATSRGNRLAGANEQFF. V gene TRBV15 combines with J gene TRBJ2-1; 10 nucleotides line up with TRBD2. The CDR3 sequence is 17 residues long. In germline, CDR1 is LNHNV, CDR2 YYDKDF (reference sequence). V dropped 1 base and J dropped 6; count of bases not matched to a gene: 9.

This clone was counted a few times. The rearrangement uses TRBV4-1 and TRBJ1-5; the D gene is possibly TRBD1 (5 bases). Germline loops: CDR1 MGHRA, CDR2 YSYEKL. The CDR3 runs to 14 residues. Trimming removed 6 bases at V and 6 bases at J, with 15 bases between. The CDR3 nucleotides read TGCGCCAGCAGATCCACAGGCCCTGGTCAGCCCCAGCATTTT. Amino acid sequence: CASRSTGPGQPQHF.

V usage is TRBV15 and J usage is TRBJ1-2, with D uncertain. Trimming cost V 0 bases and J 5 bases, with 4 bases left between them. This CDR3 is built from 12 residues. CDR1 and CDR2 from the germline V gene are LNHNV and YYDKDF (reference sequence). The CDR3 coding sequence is TGTGCCACCAGCAGAGACGGGTATGGCTACACCTTC. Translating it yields CATSRDGYGYTF.

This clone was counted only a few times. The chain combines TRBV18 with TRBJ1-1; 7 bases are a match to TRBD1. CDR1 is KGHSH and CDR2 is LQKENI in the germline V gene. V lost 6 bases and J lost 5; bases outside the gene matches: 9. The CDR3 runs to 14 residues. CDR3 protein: CASSPDRVRTEAFF. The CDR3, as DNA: TGTGCCAGCTCCCCTGACAGGGTGAGAACTGAAGCTTTCTTT.

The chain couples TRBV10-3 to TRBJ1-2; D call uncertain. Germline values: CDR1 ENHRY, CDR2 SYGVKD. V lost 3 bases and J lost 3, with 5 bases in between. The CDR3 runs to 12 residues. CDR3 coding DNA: TGTGCCATCAGTGATCCTTACTATGGCTACACCTTC. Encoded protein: CAISDPYYGYTF.

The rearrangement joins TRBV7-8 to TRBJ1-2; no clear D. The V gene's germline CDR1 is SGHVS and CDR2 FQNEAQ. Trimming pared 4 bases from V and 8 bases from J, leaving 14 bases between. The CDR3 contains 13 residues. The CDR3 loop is CASSSAGGPGYTF. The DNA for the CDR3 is TGTGCCAGCAGCTCCGCCGGTGGGCCCGGCTACACCTTC. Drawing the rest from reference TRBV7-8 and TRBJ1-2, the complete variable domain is GAGVSQSPRYKVAKRGQDVALRCDPISGHVSLFWYQQALGQGPEFLTYFQNEAQLDKSGLPSDRFFAERPEGSVSTLKIQRTQQEDSAVYLCASSSAGGPGYTFGSGTRLTVV.

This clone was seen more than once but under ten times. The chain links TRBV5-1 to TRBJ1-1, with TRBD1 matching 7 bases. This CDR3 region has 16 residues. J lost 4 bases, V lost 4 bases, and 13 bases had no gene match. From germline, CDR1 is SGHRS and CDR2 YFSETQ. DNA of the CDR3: TGCGCCAGCAGCCCGGGCGACAGGGAGTGGATCACTGAAGCTTTCTTT. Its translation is CASSPGDREWITEAFF.